This T cell receptor (beta chain) was captured in a study of CD8+ T cells in alopecia areata. Overall study results and limits: Besides other cells, scalp samples also yield sequences of resident alphabeta T cells from normal skin.

Following extraction, RNA underwent reverse transcription to cDNA, which served as the sequencing template. Clones were read by immunoSEQ multiplex PCR, and TCRdb kept only the in-frame ones, dropping some. This table holds under 130,000 clones, around 84% found once. A note on this clone: What it binds is not known. It is unclear where the CDR3 begins or ends on the DNA, so no DNA is shown, and the CDR3 is as TCRdb lists it.

The V gene's germline CDR1 is SNHLY and CDR2 FYNNEI. The CDR3 numbers 14 amino acids, ends counted. Treatment indicated: oral pan-JAK inhibitor, 5-10 mg twice daily. Collected material from alopecia areata patients comprised lesional scalp punch biopsies and peripheral blood. The sample here was CD8+ T cells sorted from blood, taken between weeks 30 and 35, from a patient treated with tofacitinib. V is TRBV2 and J is TRBJ2-7; TRBD1, the table's D call, was not compared with the DNA. This receptor was taken from a human donor with alopecia areata. CDR3: CASILEGASYEQYF.